The 30 T cell receptor beta chains reported below all come from one sample, sequenced in a study of T-cell memory formation after mild COVID-19. Via MiXCR, TCRdb re-called the 5' RACE reads, giving one row per CDR3 protein. The sample includes 350,000 to 500,000 distinct CDR3 sequences, over 15% of them seen just once. Sequences were obtained from PBMCs or a T cell subset sorted from them (not recorded which). Receptors were obtained from a young man who had mild COVID-19 (a few samples of this study predate the infection). Cell type and time point are not known.

The chain links TRBV20-1 to TRBJ2-1, with 11 bases lining up with TRBD2. CDR1 is DFQATT, CDR2 SNEGSKA, per germline (reference sequence). The length of the CDR3 is 14 residues. After removal of 5 bases from V and 10 bases from J, the junction contained 10 bases not matched to a gene. The CDR3 bases are TGCAGTGCTCCGGGGACTAGCGGTAGGGGCGAGCAGTTCTTC. Translating it yields CSAPGTSGRGEQFF.

For this clonotype: A much larger clone sits a single nucleotide away, making a read error possible. This sequence joins TRBV7-2 and TRBJ2-1; 7 bases map to TRBD1. This CDR3 has 16 amino acids. Germline V gives CDR1 SGHTA, CDR2 FQGNSA. The DNA for the CDR3 is TGTGCCAGCAGCGTAGCGATGGCAGGGGGCTACAATGAGCAGTTCTTC. It is translated as CASSVAMAGGYNEQFF.

The chain recombines TRBV27 with TRBJ1-4, with 9 bases identical to TRBD1. With 5 bases clipped from V and 8 bases from J, the junction kept 9 bases outside the gene matches. The CDR3 is 15 residues long. The V gene's germline CDR1 is MNHEY and CDR2 SMNVEV (reference sequence). The CDR3 loop reads CASSPRTGAMEKLFF. CDR3 sequence (DNA): TGTGCCAGCAGTCCCCGGACAGGGGCTATGGAAAAACTGTTTTTT.

The rearrangement joins TRBV3-1 to TRBJ1-2; D unresolved. CDR3 length equals 14 residues. V was pared by 4 bases and J by 6 bases, with 15 bases between. Germline V lookup: CDR1 LGHDT, CDR2 YNNKEL (reference sequence). In nucleotides, the CDR3 is TGTGCCAGCAGCCTCCCGACGGGAAAGCATGGCTACACCTTC. Its translation is CASSLPTGKHGYTF.

This clonotype was recorded a few times. V is TRBV20-1 and J is TRBJ2-1; a possible D gene is TRBD2 (6 bases). Trimming pared 0 bases from V and 5 bases from J, leaving 8 bases between. The CDR3 extends over 13 amino acids. The germline CDR1 and CDR2 sequences are DFQATT and SNEGSKA (reference sequence). In nucleotides, the CDR3 is TGCAGTGCTAGAGATTTAGCGGACAATGAGCAGTTCTTC. The encoded protein is CSARDLADNEQFF.

There are many counts of this clonotype. The chain has TRBV6-2 or TRBV6-3 and TRBJ2-1; TRBD1 is a possible D gene (5 bases). The ends were cut back, 5 bases at V and 8 bases at J, with 7 bases in the middle. CDR3 length: 11 residues. Germline CDR1 MNHEY, CDR2 SVGEGT. The CDR3 DNA follows: TGTGCCAGCAGTCAGGGCCATGAGCAGTTCTTC. Translation gives CASSQGHEQFF.

The gene calls are TRBV29-1 and TRBJ2-7; tentatively, D is TRBD2 (6 bases). The CDR3 has 11 amino acids. The V gene's germline CDR1 is SQVTM and CDR2 ANQGSEA. Trimming left V 7 bases short and J 6 bases short, with 13 bases between. The CDR3 is CSGEVGGEQYF. As DNA, the CDR3 is TGCAGCGGCGAAGTCGGGGGCGAGCAGTACTTC.

The chain is built from TRBV29-1 and TRBJ1-3, with a tentative D call TRBD1 (6 bases). Germline V gene sequence: CDR1 SQVTM, CDR2 ANQGSEA. The CDR3 extends over 13 amino acids. Trimming stripped 5 bases from V and 2 bases from J, with 10 bases between. The CDR3 sequence is CSVWTATGNTIYF. DNA of the CDR3: TGCAGCGTTTGGACAGCAACTGGAAACACCATATATTTT.

Only a few counts were recorded for this clonotype. The chain has TRBV5-1 and TRBJ1-1; D not certain. Germline V gene data show CDR1 as SGHRS and CDR2 as YFSETQ. The CDR3 sequence is 13 residues long. V gave up 0 bases and J gave up 6 bases, with 9 bases separating them. DNA of the CDR3: TGCGCCAGCAGCTTGGGAGGCAGGCCTGAAGCTTTCTTT. It is translated as CASSLGGRPEAFF.

This sequence joins TRBV2 and TRBJ1-1; D not resolved. The CDR3 loop spans 13 amino acids. Germline V gene data show CDR1 as SNHLY and CDR2 as FYNNEI. Trimming stripped 4 bases from V and 5 bases from J, with 11 bases between. Here the CDR3 DNA reads TGTGCCAGCAGTGCCGCACCCCGGACTGAAGCTTTCTTT. Translating it yields CASSAAPRTEAFF.

The gene calls are TRBV6-5 and TRBJ2-5, with D possibly being TRBD2 (7 bases). V lost 7 bases to trimming and J lost 2 bases, with 20 bases between them. The CDR3 is 16 residues long. Germline V gives CDR1 MNHEY, CDR2 SVGAGI. CDR3 nucleotides: TGTGCCAGCAAGAGTGTTCGCGGGGGACATCAAGAGACCCAGTACTTC. Residues: CASKSVRGGHQETQYF.

This clonotype was observed a few times. V and J are TRBV6-4 and TRBJ2-1; 7 bases align to TRBD2. V lost 4 bases, J lost 6 bases, and 6 bases stayed unmatched. The CDR3 has 14 amino acids. Germline CDR1 reads MRHNA; CDR2 reads SNTAGT. CDR3 coding DNA: TGTGCCAGCAGTGTTCAGGCTAGCGGCAATGAGCAGTTCTTC. Translating gives CASSVQASGNEQFF.

This clonotype was found a few times. The chain carries TRBV20-1 and TRBJ2-7; 12 positions agree with TRBD2. The germline V gene has CDR1 DFQATT and CDR2 SNEGSKA (reference sequence). CDR3 size: 13 residues. V was clipped by 5 bases and J by 4 bases; unmatched bases: 3. For the CDR3, the DNA is TGCAGTGCTCTGACTAGCGGGGGATACGAGCAGTACTTC. This translates into CSALTSGGYEQYF.

This clonotype turned up a few times. This chain links TRBV7-2 with TRBJ2-5; D is unclear. Between the trimmed V and J ends, which lost 1 base and 1 base, there was a span of 7 bases. The germline CDR1 and CDR2 sequences are SGHTA and FQGNSA. The CDR3 is made up of 14 amino acids. CDR3 residues: CASSLVTLQETQYF. CDR3 DNA sequence: TGTGCCAGCAGCTTAGTTACACTCCAAGAGACCCAGTACTTC.

This CDR3 is CASTTGGASNQPQHF. Written as DNA, the CDR3 is TGTGCCAGCACCACGGGAGGAGCAAGCAATCAGCCCCAGCATTTT. This sequence joins TRBV7-9 and TRBJ1-5; D is undetermined. V lost 7 bases and J lost 1, with 14 bases in between. This CDR3 has 15 residues. Germline lookup yields CDR1 SEHNR and CDR2 FQNEAQ (reference sequence).

The CDR3 sequence is CASGPRDRDDNEQFF. CDR3 bases: TGTGCCAGCGGCCCCAGGGACAGGGACGACAATGAGCAGTTCTTC. The chain links TRBV25-1 to TRBJ2-1; 9 bases are a match to TRBD1. The CDR3 covers 15 residues. V shed 8 bases and J 5 bases; nucleotides not matched to a gene: 10. Germline CDR1 reads MGHDK; CDR2 reads SYGVNS.

V gene TRBV7-2 combines with J gene TRBJ2-7; D is unresolved. V was clipped by 0 bases and J by 2 bases, with 11 bases between them. The CDR3 covers 15 residues. The germline CDR1 and CDR2 sequences are SGHTA and FQGNSA. Here the CDR3 DNA reads TGTGCCAGCAGCTTAGCGAGGCAGAGCACCTACGAGCAGTACTTC. Its translation is CASSLARQSTYEQYF.

The genes are TRBV12-3 or TRBV12-4 and TRBJ1-1; D not resolved. The CDR3 has 14 residues. The ends were cut back, 4 bases at V and 7 bases at J, with 16 bases in the middle. DNA of the CDR3: TGTGCCAGCAGTTCGACCAACTCCGGGAATGAAGCTTTCTTT. It translates to CASSSTNSGNEAFF.

This clonotype has only a few counts. J is TRBJ2-5 and V is TRBV28; perhaps TRBD1 as D (6 bases). The germline CDR1 and CDR2 sequences are MDHEN and SYDVKM. Trimming removed 3 bases at V and 2 bases at J, with 16 bases between. This CDR3 contains 16 residues. The CDR3, as DNA: TGTGCCAGCAGTTTGCTCGGGACACTCAATCAAGAGACCCAGTACTTC. Translating it yields CASSLLGTLNQETQYF.

This clonotype has only a few counts. The rearrangement links TRBV12-3 or TRBV12-4 to TRBJ1-2; the match to TRBD1 covers 10 bases. CDR3 length equals 14 residues. J gave up 6 bases and V 5 bases, and 6 bases lay outside the gene matches. CDR3 DNA sequence: TGTGCCAGCAGTCGGACAGGGGGGAGCCATGGCTACACCTTC. Its protein product is CASSRTGGSHGYTF.

The genes are TRBV12-3 or TRBV12-4 and TRBJ2-1, with D possibly TRBD1 on 5 matching bases. This CDR3 contains 13 residues. The V and J ends lost 6 bases and 3 bases respectively, with 9 bases between them. The CDR3, as DNA: TGTGCCAGCAGCCCGACAGTCTACAATGAGCAGTTCTTC. Protein: CASSPTVYNEQFF.

V and J are TRBV10-2 and TRBJ1-6; D is undetermined. The germline CDR1 and CDR2 sequences are WSHSY and SAAADI. This CDR3 is 13 amino acids long. Trimming stripped 3 bases from V and 0 bases from J, with 0 bases between. CDR3 sequence reads: CASSDSYNSPLHF. CDR3 DNA sequence: TGCGCCAGCAGTGACTCCTATAATTCACCCCTCCACTTT.

J is TRBJ1-2 and V is TRBV7-9; D is undetermined. Trimming removed 5 bases from V and 4 bases from J, with 11 bases in between. CDR1 and CDR2 from the germline V gene are SEHNR and FQNEAQ (reference sequence). The length of the CDR3 is 13 residues. The DNA for the CDR3 is TGTGCCAGCAGCACCTCGGGAGCCTATGGCTACACCTTC. It specifies CASSTSGAYGYTF.

This clonotype was observed a handful of times. The V gene is TRBV5-1, the J gene TRBJ2-5; 7 bases agree with TRBD1. Germline V lookup: CDR1 SGHRS, CDR2 YFSETQ. Germline trimming cut 7 bases from V and 4 bases from J; bases unmatched to any gene: 13. The CDR3 length is 15 residues. The CDR3 sequence: CASRRQGLWGETQYF. The CDR3, as DNA: TGCGCCAGCCGGAGACAGGGCTTGTGGGGAGAGACCCAGTACTTC.

The genes are TRBV6-4 and TRBJ1-2; D gene ambiguous. With 3 bases removed from V and 5 bases from J, the gap between germline ends came to 13 bases. CDR1 is MRHNA, CDR2 SNTAGT, per germline. The CDR3 is 14 residues long. CDR3 nucleotides: TGTGCCAGCAGTGAAGGGCAGGAAGGATATGGCTACACCTTC. It is translated as CASSEGQEGYGYTF.

This clonotype was seen ten or more times. The J gene is TRBJ2-3, the V gene TRBV4-2; D possibly corresponds to TRBD1 (5 bases). V was clipped by 4 bases and J by 2 bases, with 7 bases between them. The CDR3 runs to 13 residues. The germline V gene encodes CDR1 LGHNA and CDR2 YNFKEQ. DNA for the CDR3: TGTGCCAGCAGCCGCGGACACACAGATACGCAGTATTTT. Translated, it gives CASSRGHTDTQYF.

Only a few counts were recorded for this clonotype. This chain joins TRBV4-1 and TRBJ2-1; D not resolved. Germline assignment: CDR1 MGHRA and CDR2 YSYEKL. The CDR3 loop spans 14 amino acids. The V end was cut by 0 bases, the J end by 5 bases, with 8 bases between. The CDR3 region has the DNA TGCGCCAGCAGCCAAGAGGCTGCCAACAATGAGCAGTTCTTC. It is translated as CASSQEAANNEQFF.

This clonotype was detected ten times or more. This chain joins TRBV5-4 and TRBJ2-7; perhaps TRBD1 as D (5 bases). Germline V gene sequence: CDR1 SGHNT, CDR2 YYREEE (reference sequence). V was shortened by 1 base and J by 6 bases, with 11 bases between the two germline ends. The CDR3 has 13 residues. The CDR3 coding sequence is TGTGCCAGCAGCTTGAATCAGGGAACCGAGCAGTACTTC. This gives the protein CASSLNQGTEQYF.

In this sample, this clonotype turned up once. The DNA is omitted, as the CDR3 cannot be located on it reliably, and the CDR3 follows TCRdb's listing. The chain uses TRBV20-1 and TRBJ2-2; the table names TRBD1, a call not compared with the DNA. The length of the CDR3 is 15 amino acids, counting both ends. Germline V gives CDR1 DFQATT, CDR2 SNEGSKA (reference sequence). CDR3 residues: CSAAGTTNTGELFFF.

J is TRBJ1-4 and V is TRBV12-3 or TRBV12-4, with D unresolved. This CDR3 spans 16 amino acids. V lost 2 bases and J 8 bases, leaving 18 bases between the germline ends. For the CDR3, the DNA is TGTGCCAGCAGTTTAAAGGAGGGCGCGGCGGAGGAAAAACTGTTTTTT. Amino acids: CASSLKEGAAEEKLFF.